This entry lists 3 T cell receptor beta chains sequenced from one sample in a study of Graves' ophthalmopathy and Graves' hyperthyroidism. Investigators amplified TCR beta CDR3 regions from RNA transcripts. HTBI primers were used in a first-round RT-PCR, which preceded a second-round multiplex PCR. TCRdb reanalysed the multiplex PCR reads using MiXCR and keeps one entry per CDR3 protein. The table includes 400,000 to 450,000 distinct CDR3 sequences, more than 20% detected once. Sample: peripheral blood. The receptors were sampled from a woman between 18 and 29 years old with stable Graves' hyperthyroidism.

This clonotype occurred many times. V is TRBV5-8 and J is TRBJ2-5, with D possibly called TRBD1 or TRBD2 (5 bases each). The CDR3 contains 14 residues. Trimming shortened V by 4 bases and J by 6 bases, and 16 bases separated the two germline ends. CDR1 and CDR2 from the germline V gene are SGHTS and YDEGEE. CDR3 protein: CASSLSGGVQTQYF. The CDR3, as DNA: TGTGCCAGCAGCCTAAGTGGGGGTGTGCAGACCCAGTACTTC.

The chain uses TRBV14 and TRBJ2-7, with D tentatively TRBD2 (6 bases). Deletions cut 2 bases from V and 6 bases from J, with 29 bases between. Per germline, CDR1 SGHDN and CDR2 FVKESK. The CDR3 is made up of 19 amino acids. The CDR3 loop is CASSQSLPTTTGVPGEQYF. The CDR3 coding sequence is TGTGCCAGCAGCCAATCCCTCCCAACCACGACGGGGGTTCCCGGCGAGCAGTACTTC.

This clonotype was observed many times. J is TRBJ1-2 and V is TRBV11-1, with 9 nucleotides matching TRBD1. This CDR3 has 16 residues. V lost 3 bases and J lost 4; bases outside the gene matches: 9. Germline V lookup: CDR1 SGHAT, CDR2 FQDESV (reference sequence). CDR3 sequence reads: CASSLDGTGSSYGYTF. Here the CDR3 DNA reads TGTGCCAGCAGCTTGGACGGGACAGGGTCTAGCTATGGCTACACCTTC.